This entry lists 27 T cell receptor beta chains sequenced from one sample in a study of beta chain features in type 1 diabetes. What was sequenced were expressed TCRB transcripts, since all of the isolated RNA had been reverse transcribed. The data were produced by immunoSEQ multiplex PCR, yet TCRdb's version contains in-frame clones alone and is incomplete. The profile covers under 950,000 clones, with roughly 17% appearing a single time and 0.023% taken by the ten largest. The material sequenced was naive CD4+ T cells from blood. These receptor sequences come from a woman aged 18 to 35 in good health.

Points on this clone: Distinct nucleotide sequences in the sample also encode this CDR3. The gene calls are TRBV14 and TRBJ2-2; no clear D. From germline, CDR1 is SGHDN and CDR2 FVKESK. The CDR3 contains 11 residues. V was trimmed by 0 bases and J by 9 bases, leaving 2 bases between them. The DNA for the CDR3 is TGTGCCAGCAGCCAAGACCGGGAGCTGTTTTTT. It codes for CASSQDRELFF.

V and J are TRBV7-2 and TRBJ2-3, with 7 bases that match TRBD1. Germline loops: CDR1 SGHTA, CDR2 FQGNSA. The V segment lost 2 bases and the J segment 4 bases; nucleotides outside the gene matches: 3. The CDR3 has 14 amino acids. Here the CDR3 DNA reads TGTGCCAGCAGCTTAATGACAGGGCCAGATACGCAGTATTTT. Translating gives CASSLMTGPDTQYF.

This rearrangement joins TRBV6-5 to TRBJ1-6; 9 bases map to TRBD1. V gave up 4 bases and J gave up 8 bases; unmatched junction bases: 9. Germline CDR1 reads MNHEY; CDR2 reads SVGAGI. The CDR3 sequence is 16 residues long. This CDR3 is CASSFRGQGRDSPLHF. The CDR3 nucleotides are TGTGCCAGCAGTTTCCGAGGACAGGGGCGAGATTCACCCCTCCACTTT.

This clone was recorded a few times. The chain couples TRBV10-3 to TRBJ2-7; D perhaps matches TRBD1 (5 bases). CDR3 length: 11 amino acids. Germline CDR1 reads ENHRY; CDR2 reads SYGVKD. V shed 10 bases and J shed 7 bases, with 14 bases lying between them. The CDR3 bases are TGTGCCAGCCAACAGGTGGGGGAGCAGTACTTC. Its translation: CASQQVGEQYF.

This clone showed up just a few times. The chain has TRBV7-9 and TRBJ1-5, with a weak D call TRBD1 (6 bases). V lost 1 base to trimming and J lost 0 bases, with 19 bases between them. Germline V gene lookup returns CDR1 SEHNR and CDR2 FQNEAQ (reference sequence). There are 19 residues in the CDR3. The CDR3 sequence: CASSLGQVTVNHSNQPQHF. The CDR3 DNA follows: TGTGCCAGCAGCTTAGGACAGGTCACGGTAAATCATAGCAATCAGCCCCAGCATTTT.

A few counts support this clone. The chain combines TRBV4-2 with TRBJ2-1; 9 nucleotides agree with TRBD2. The CDR3 is 15 residues long. After removal of 3 bases from V and 5 bases from J, the junction contained 5 bases not matched to a gene. Per germline, CDR1 LGHNA and CDR2 YNFKEQ. The CDR3 coding sequence is TGTGCCAGCAGCCATGGGACTAGCCGTGACAATGAGCAGTTCTTC. Translating gives CASSHGTSRDNEQFF.

DNA for the CDR3: TGCGCCAGCAGCCAAGTCGCAGCCACCAGCACAGATACGCAGTATTTT. Translated: CASSQVAATSTDTQYF. The genes are TRBV4-1 and TRBJ2-3; no definite D call. The germline CDR1 and CDR2 sequences are MGHRA and YSYEKL. The V end lost 1 base, the J end lost 0 bases, and 11 bases lay between the germline ends. The CDR3 runs to 16 residues.

The chain is built from TRBV27 and TRBJ2-1, with 9 bases that match TRBD2. The CDR3 covers 14 residues. Germline CDR1 and CDR2: MNHEY and SMNVEV (reference sequence). Trimming took 5 bases from V and 8 from J; bases not matched to a gene: 7. CDR3 protein: CASSAGGPIHEQFF. The CDR3 DNA reads as TGTGCCAGCAGTGCGGGAGGGCCTATTCATGAGCAGTTCTTC.

The chain uses TRBV5-4 and TRBJ2-7, with 7 nucleotides matching TRBD1. Per germline, CDR1 SGHNT and CDR2 YYREEE (reference sequence). V trimming: 2 bases; J trimming: 4 bases; junction bases outside the gene matches: 6. The CDR3 spans 14 residues. The CDR3 protein is CASSFDRDLYEQYF. The CDR3 DNA reads TGTGCCAGCAGCTTCGACAGGGATTTATACGAGCAGTACTTC.

In its sample, this clone was seen a few times. The chain recombines TRBV27 with TRBJ2-7; weak D call: TRBD2 (5 bases). Germline CDR1 and CDR2: MNHEY and SMNVEV (reference sequence). V lost 6 bases, J lost 2 bases, and 20 bases lay in between. The CDR3 totals 16 residues. CDR3 bases: TGTGCCAGCAGCCTAGTGGCTAGCCCCACAACCTACGAGCAGTACTTC. Amino acid sequence: CASSLVASPTTYEQYF.

The chain recombines TRBV19 with TRBJ2-7, with TRBD2 matching over 8 bases. CDR1 LNHDA and CDR2 SQIVND come from the germline V gene (reference sequence). The CDR3 consists of 15 residues. Trimming cost V 5 bases and J 1 base; bases outside gene matches: 7. The CDR3 bases are TGTGCCAGTAGTTTAGCCGGGACTAGTTCCTACGAGCAGTACTTC. Residues: CASSLAGTSSYEQYF.

The chain links TRBV7-2 to TRBJ2-2; 11 bases match TRBD2. The CDR3 is 16 amino acids. Germline CDR1 and CDR2: SGHTA and FQGNSA. The junction had 10 bases not matched to a gene; V was cut back by 7 bases and J by 6 bases. CDR3 amino acids: CASTPTSGRDPGELFF. CDR3 coding DNA: TGTGCCAGCACCCCTACTAGCGGGAGAGATCCCGGGGAGCTGTTTTTT.

V and J are TRBV28 and TRBJ2-3, with a possible D match to TRBD1 (6 bases). Trimming took 7 bases from V and 0 from J, leaving 20 bases between them. The CDR3 runs to 17 residues. Germline loops: CDR1 MDHEN, CDR2 SYDVKM. CDR3 region: CASTVAGTQGSTDTQYF. The DNA of the CDR3 is TGTGCCAGCACAGTGGCGGGCACGCAGGGGAGCACAGATACGCAGTATTTT.

This chain connects TRBV2 to TRBJ2-3, with 7 bases identical to TRBD2. Trimming at V came to 6 bases and at J to 5 bases, leaving 2 bases not matched to a gene. This CDR3 is built from 12 residues. Germline-derived CDR1 and CDR2 are SNHLY and FYNNEI. CDR3: CASRGEGDTQYF. The CDR3 DNA sequence: TGTGCCAGCAGGGGGGAGGGAGATACGCAGTATTTT.

The chain combines TRBV28 with TRBJ1-4; no definite D call. CDR1 MDHEN and CDR2 SYDVKM come from the germline V gene. V was shortened by 3 bases and J by 0 bases, with 5 bases between the two germline ends. This CDR3 is built from 14 residues. CDR3 in DNA: TGTGCCAGCAGTTTGGGTTCAACTAATGAAAAACTGTTTTTT. Its translation is CASSLGSTNEKLFF.

V is TRBV7-8 and J is TRBJ2-5, with 8 bases lining up with TRBD2. This CDR3 contains 16 residues. The J segment lost 4 bases and the V segment lost 0 bases, leaving 7 bases of the junction unmatched. From germline, CDR1 is SGHVS and CDR2 FQNEAQ. The CDR3 spells CASSLALWAGGETQYF. The CDR3 DNA reads as TGTGCCAGCAGCTTAGCGCTTTGGGCGGGAGGAGAGACCCAGTACTTC.

J is TRBJ2-1 and V is TRBV7-2; D ambiguous. Germline V CDR1 and CDR2: SGHTA, FQGNSA. CDR3 length equals 13 residues. V was pared by 6 bases and J by 4 bases, with 10 bases between. The CDR3 is CASRSGVYNEQFF. In DNA form, the CDR3 reads TGTGCCAGCAGATCCGGCGTATACAATGAGCAGTTCTTC. Complete variable domain (other parts from reference TRBV7-2 and TRBJ2-1): GAGVSQSPSNKVTEKGKDVELRCDPISGHTALYWYRQSLGQGLEFLIYFQGNSAPDKSGLPSDRFSAERTGGSVSTLTIQRTQQEDSAVYLCASRSGVYNEQFFGPGTRLTVL.

This clone showed up just once. The rearrangement links TRBV4-1 to TRBJ2-1; 7 bases align to TRBD2. This CDR3 comprises 16 residues. The junction had 17 bases not matched to a gene; V was cut back by 7 bases and J by 8 bases. Germline V gives CDR1 MGHRA, CDR2 YSYEKL. The CDR3 nucleotides read TGCGCCAGCAAAGGTTCGCTACTGAGCGGGATTCATGAGCAGTTCTTC. It encodes CASKGSLLSGIHEQFF.

The sample holds a few counts of this clone. The chain combines TRBV21-1 with TRBJ1-1. TRBV21-1 is a pseudogene segment. There are 13 residues in the CDR3. CDR3 loop: CASSKRERTEAFF. Written as DNA, the CDR3 is TGTGCCAGCAGCAAACGCGAGAGGACTGAAGCTTTCTTT.

The CDR3 loop is CASSLGTDRYEQYF. CDR3 DNA sequence: TGTGCCAGCAGCTTAGGGACGGACAGGTACGAGCAGTACTTC. The genes are TRBV7-9 and TRBJ2-7; 7 positions match TRBD1. The CDR3 runs to 14 residues. Losses at the gene ends were 1 base for V and 4 bases for J; bases not matched to a gene: 4. Germline values: CDR1 SEHNR, CDR2 FQNEAQ (reference sequence).

The chain carries TRBV11-1 and TRBJ2-5; D not resolved. CDR1 SGHAT and CDR2 FQDESV come from the germline V gene (reference sequence). The V end was cut by 6 bases, the J end by 5 bases, with 7 bases between. The CDR3 contains 11 residues. The CDR3 DNA follows: TGTGCCAGCAGACGTGGGGAGACCCAGTACTTC. Its translation is CASRRGETQYF.

The chain couples TRBV28 to TRBJ2-4; D may be TRBD2 (5 bases). CDR1 and CDR2 (germline): MDHEN, SYDVKM. V was shortened by 5 bases and J by 0 bases, with 11 bases between the two germline ends. The CDR3 extends over 15 amino acids. CDR3 protein: CASSGSGIAKNIQYF. In nucleotides, the CDR3 is TGTGCCAGCAGTGGGTCGGGGATAGCCAAAAACATTCAGTACTTC. Looking up the rest from reference TRBV28 and TRBJ2-4 gives the full variable domain: DVKVTQSSRYLVKRTGEKVFLECVQDMDHENMFWYRQDPGLGLRLIYFSYDVKMKEKGDIPEGYSVSREKKERFSLILESASTNQTSMYLCASSGSGIAKNIQYFGAGTRLSVL.

The rearrangement joins TRBV18 to TRBJ2-2; 7 nucleotides match TRBD2. This CDR3 is built from 16 residues. V shed 2 bases and J 2 bases; nucleotides not matched to a gene: 5. Per the germline V gene, CDR1 is KGHSH and CDR2 is LQKENI. The CDR3 DNA reads as TGTGCCAGCTCACCAAGTAGCGGGCCCAACACCGGGGAGCTGTTTTTT. Translated: CASSPSSGPNTGELFF.

This clone was seen only a few times. The rearrangement joins TRBV6-6 to TRBJ1-1; 7 nucleotides agree with TRBD1. Germline V CDR1 and CDR2: MNHNY, SVGAGI (reference sequence). This CDR3 spans 15 amino acids. V was pared by 5 bases and J by 5 bases, with 11 bases of the junction left unmatched. The CDR3 loop reads CASSGNRGRRTEAFF. The CDR3 DNA follows: TGTGCCAGCAGTGGGAACAGGGGAAGAAGAACTGAAGCTTTCTTT.

This clone was counted only a few times. This chain uses TRBV25-1 with TRBJ2-3; 8 nucleotides line up with TRBD1. The germline gives CDR1 MGHDK, CDR2 SYGVNS. The CDR3 has 16 amino acids. V trimming: 6 bases; J trimming: 6 bases; junction bases outside the gene matches: 14. For the CDR3, the DNA is TGTGCCAGCAGCGACGACAGGGGTAATGTGTACGATACGCAGTATTTT. Residues: CASSDDRGNVYDTQYF.

There are a few counts of this clone. The gene calls are TRBV25-1 and TRBJ1-1; weak D call: TRBD1 (6 bases). Germline V gene data show CDR1 as MGHDK and CDR2 as SYGVNS. Between the trimmed V and J ends, which lost 4 bases and 11 bases, there was a span of 11 bases. The CDR3 length is 11 residues. The CDR3 sequence is CASSGGTTAFF. The CDR3 DNA reads as TGTGCCAGCAGTGGCGGGACAACGGCTTTCTTT.

This clone was detected a few times. The chain carries TRBV20-1 and TRBJ2-3; no reliable D call. The length of the CDR3 is 11 residues. Germline CDR1 reads DFQATT; CDR2 reads SNEGSKA (reference sequence). Trimming removed 3 bases from V and 6 bases from J, with 7 bases in between. CDR3: CSASTYDTQYF. The DNA of the CDR3 is TGCAGTGCTAGCACTTACGATACGCAGTATTTT.